These 11 T cell receptor beta chains came from one sample sequenced in a study of T cells in Graves' hyperthyroidism and ophthalmopathy. Amplified TCR beta CDR3 regions came from RNA transcripts. The study used the HTBI primer set for a first-round RT-PCR of the TCR CDR3. TCRdb re-called the multiplex PCR reads with MiXCR, one entry per CDR3 protein. The sample lists under 40,000 distinct CDR3 sequences; approximately 52% were seen once. The sample comprised blood. The receptors come from a woman aged 40 to 55 with Graves' ophthalmopathy.

About this clonotype itself: A read error may account for a junction end that differs from germline. The chain is built from TRBV13 and TRBJ2-7; 7 nucleotides align to TRBD2. CDR1 and CDR2 (germline): PRHDT, FYEKMQ (reference sequence). The CDR3 length is 13 residues. CDR3: CAGSSWTSYEQYF. In nucleotides, the CDR3 is TGCGCCGGCAGCTCCTGGACTAGCTACGAGCAGTACTTC.

This clonotype showed up just a few times. The gene calls are TRBV4-1 and TRBJ2-1; 12 nucleotides match TRBD2. Germline CDR1 is MGHRA and CDR2 is YSYEKL. Trimming removed 1 base from V and 4 bases from J; junction bases left unmatched: 11. CDR3 length: 19 amino acids. The CDR3 is CASSQGQGGLAGKYNEQFF. The CDR3 nucleotides are TGCGCCAGCAGCCAAGGCCAGGGTGGACTAGCGGGGAAATACAATGAGCAGTTCTTC.

This clonotype was seen ten or more times. The chain is built from TRBV4-1 and TRBJ1-3; TRBD1 aligns across 9 bases. This CDR3 has 15 residues. The germline V gene has CDR1 MGHRA and CDR2 YSYEKL. Trimming cost V 4 bases and J 4 bases; bases outside gene matches: 5. CDR3: CASSLSGTGGNTIYF. In DNA form, the CDR3 reads TGCGCCAGCAGCCTGAGCGGGACAGGGGGAAACACCATATATTTT.

With regard to this clonotype: A single base separates this from a much larger clone, so it may be a read error. V usage is TRBV13 and J usage is TRBJ2-7; a weak D match, TRBD2 (5 bases). V lost 3 bases, J lost 2 bases, and 14 bases lay in between. Germline V gene lookup returns CDR1 PRHDT and CDR2 FYEKMQ (reference sequence). The CDR3 is 15 residues long. The CDR3 bases are TGTGCCAGCAGCTTGTCCGGACTGGAAGCCTACGAGCAGTACTTC. Translation: CASSLSGLEAYEQYF.

In regard to this clonotype: At one boundary the junction diverges from the germline segment, which might be a read error. V gene TRBV6-1 combines with J gene TRBJ2-2, with 8 bases aligning to TRBD2. This CDR3 has 14 residues. Per germline, CDR1 MNHNS and CDR2 SASEGT. This CDR3 reads CASTRAGDTGELSF. In nucleotides, the CDR3 is TGTGCCAGCACACGAGCGGGAGACACCGGGGAGCTGTCTTTT.

This clonotype was recorded at least ten times. The V call is TRBV5-1, the J call TRBJ2-7, with 9 bases matching TRBD2. The CDR3 is 15 amino acids. J lost 2 bases, V lost 5 bases, and 8 bases had no gene match. In germline, CDR1 is SGHRS, CDR2 YFSETQ. The chain's CDR3 is CASRSRLADPYEQYF. The CDR3, as DNA: TGCGCCAGCAGATCCCGACTAGCGGACCCCTACGAGCAGTACTTC.

This clonotype was picked up many times. The chain links TRBV7-2 to TRBJ2-5; D uncertain. Trimming shortened V by 7 bases and J by 5 bases, and 17 bases separated the two germline ends. Germline CDR1 is SGHTA and CDR2 is FQGNSA. The CDR3 sequence is 14 residues long. This chain's CDR3 is CASTLGFAKETQYF. The CDR3 nucleotides are TGTGCCAGCACCCTAGGGTTTGCCAAGGAGACCCAGTACTTC. The variable domain in full, completed from reference TRBV7-2 and TRBJ2-5, reads GAGVSQSPSNKVTEKGKDVELRCDPISGHTALYWYRQSLGQGLEFLIYFQGNSAPDKSGLPSDRFSAERTGGSVSTLTIQRTQQEDSAVYLCASTLGFAKETQYFGPGTRLLVL.

V is TRBV12-3 or TRBV12-4 and J is TRBJ1-1, with D tentatively TRBD1 (5 bases). The V gene lost 2 bases and the J gene lost 5 bases, with 15 bases spanning the gap. This CDR3 spans 15 amino acids. The CDR3 coding sequence is TGTGCCAGCAGTTTATCGGGGGGTAAGGGAACTGAAGCTTTCTTT. Translation gives CASSLSGGKGTEAFF.

Concerning this clonotype itself: Compared with germline, one end of the junction differs, possibly owing to a read error. The J gene is TRBJ1-5, the V gene TRBV13, with a weak D call TRBD1 (6 bases). Per the germline V gene, CDR1 is PRHDT and CDR2 is FYEKMQ (reference sequence). This CDR3 spans 15 amino acids. CDR3 sequence (DNA): TGTGCCAGCAGCTTAGAGGGGGATAGCAACCAGCCCCAGCATTTT. Translating it yields CASSLEGDSNQPQHF.

This clonotype counts as medium-sized (0.01 to 0.1%). The chain carries TRBV29-1 and TRBJ1-2; D is perhaps TRBD1 (6 bases). With 6 bases removed from V and 8 bases from J, the gap between germline ends came to 22 bases. Germline assignment: CDR1 SQVTM and CDR2 ANQGSEA. The CDR3 is 14 residues long. The CDR3 DNA reads as TGCAGCGTCTACAGATCAACAGGGTCTCAGGGCTACACCTTC. Residues: CSVYRSTGSQGYTF.

CDR3 bases: TGTGCCAGCAGCTTGGGATCCACAACCGGGGAGCTGTTTTTT. Protein product: CASSLGSTTGELFF. The chain carries TRBV7-3 and TRBJ2-2; no clear D gene. The ends were cut back, 3 bases at V and 5 bases at J, with 10 bases in the middle. The germline CDR1 and CDR2 sequences are SGHTA and FQGTGA. The CDR3 runs 14 residues.